Presented here are 27 T cell receptor beta chains from one specimen sequenced in a study of cytomegalovirus exposure and HLA in healthy donors. Primers for the PCR totalled 60 Vbeta and 13 Jbeta. The method was immunoSEQ multiplex PCR; TCRdb's version includes in-frame clones alone and lacks a portion of them. The sample carries 90,000 to 130,000 clones, approximately 78% recorded once. The sample taken for sequencing was PBMCs. These receptors were taken from a woman aged 25 to 39 in good health and CMV-seronegative.

The chain joins TRBV19 to TRBJ1-2; D ambiguous. The CDR3 spans 12 residues. Trimming shortened V by 5 bases and J by 3 bases, and 7 bases separated the two germline ends. Germline V gives CDR1 LNHDA, CDR2 SQIVND (reference sequence). DNA of the CDR3: TGTGCCAGTAGTGAGGTATACTATGGCTACACCTTC. As protein: CASSEVYYGYTF.

The CDR3, as DNA: TGTGCCAGCAGCTTAGACCCCCAGGGGGCTTATAGCACCATATATTTT. Its translation is CASSLDPQGAYSTIYF. This chain joins TRBV7-2 and TRBJ1-3; 8 bases are a match to TRBD1. Germline V gene data show CDR1 as SGHTA and CDR2 as FQGNSA. The trim removed 1 base at V and 9 bases at J, leaving 11 bases unmatched. The length of the CDR3 is 16 residues. The full variable domain, completed using reference TRBV7-2 and TRBJ1-3, is GAGVSQSPSNKVTEKGKDVELRCDPISGHTALYWYRQSLGQGLEFLIYFQGNSAPDKSGLPSDRFSAERTGGSVSTLTIQRTQQEDSAVYLCASSLDPQGAYSTIYFGEGSWLTVV.

The V call is TRBV5-6, the J call TRBJ1-6; 7 nucleotides match TRBD1. V was clipped by 5 bases and J by 6 bases; unmatched bases: 5. The CDR3 totals 14 residues. Germline V lookup: CDR1 SGHDT, CDR2 YYEEEE. CDR3 region: CASREGTANSPLHF. Here the CDR3 DNA reads TGTGCCAGCAGGGAGGGGACAGCTAATTCACCCCTCCACTTT.

V usage is TRBV10-3 and J usage is TRBJ2-7, with 10 bases aligning to TRBD1. The J segment lost 2 bases and the V segment lost 10 bases, leaving 8 bases of the junction unmatched. The CDR3 is made up of 14 amino acids. From germline, CDR1 is ENHRY and CDR2 SYGVKD. CDR3 amino acids: CATQGQGHTYEQYF. CDR3 DNA: TGTGCCACACAGGGACAGGGGCATACCTACGAGCAGTACTTC.

CDR3 nucleotides: TGTGCCAGCAGTGAATTCGGTGCCTATAATTCACCCCTCCACTTT. It specifies CASSEFGAYNSPLHF. This chain joins TRBV25-1 and TRBJ1-6; no firm D call. Germline V CDR1 and CDR2: MGHDK, SYGVNS. V dropped 1 base and J dropped 2 bases, with 6 bases sitting between them. This CDR3 is 15 amino acids long.

Note on this clone: In the same sample, other DNA sequences code for this CDR3. The J gene is TRBJ2-7, the V gene TRBV5-1; 8 bases are a match to TRBD1. This CDR3 contains 14 residues. Germline V gene lookup returns CDR1 SGHRS and CDR2 YFSETQ. The ends lost 4 bases at V and 6 bases at J; junction bases unmatched: 9. The CDR3, as DNA: TGCGCCAGCAGCCTAGGACAGGGAAACGGCGAGCAGTACTTC. Residues: CASSLGQGNGEQYF.

This clone was picked up a small number of times. The chain combines TRBV6-5 with TRBJ2-3; TRBD2 matches 7 bases. Germline CDR1 is MNHEY and CDR2 is SVGAGI. Germline trimming cut 2 bases from V and 3 bases from J; bases unmatched to any gene: 5. The CDR3 contains 15 residues. CDR3 bases: TGTGCCAGCAGTTACGGGGGAGGGCTAACAGATACGCAGTATTTT. Translating it yields CASSYGGGLTDTQYF.

As for this clone: Other DNA sequences within the sample encode an identical CDR3. The V call is TRBV6-6, the J call TRBJ1-1; no firm D call. V dropped 4 bases and J dropped 1 base, with 7 bases sitting between them. Germline CDR1 reads MNHNY; CDR2 reads SVGAGI (reference sequence). The length of the CDR3 is 13 residues. The CDR3, as DNA: TGTGCCAGCAGTTCAGGTTGGAACACTGAAGCTTTCTTT. This translates into CASSSGWNTEAFF.

The chain links TRBV11-2 to TRBJ2-5; 7 positions match TRBD1. Germline loops: CDR1 SGHAT, CDR2 FQNNGV. The CDR3 runs to 14 residues. Germline trimming cut 5 bases from V and 3 bases from J; bases unmatched to any gene: 6. The CDR3, as DNA: TGTGCCAGCAGCACACAGGGGTTAGAAGAGACCCAGTACTTC. Encoded protein: CASSTQGLEETQYF. The whole variable domain, filled in from reference TRBV11-2 and TRBJ2-5, reads EAGVAQSPRYKIIEKRQSVAFWCNPISGHATLYWYQQILGQGPKLLIQFQNNGVVDDSQLPKDRFSAERLKGVDSTLKIQPAKLEDSAVYLCASSTQGLEETQYFGPGTRLLVL.

This clone was seen only once. The chain links TRBV14 to TRBJ2-1; possibly TRBD2 for D (6 bases). The CDR3 runs to 17 residues. From germline, CDR1 is SGHDN and CDR2 FVKESK. The V end was cut by 2 bases, the J end by 9 bases, with 23 bases between. The CDR3 DNA follows: TGTGCCAGCAGCCAACCCTTCGGCCTAGCGCGACGTGGTGAGCAGTTCTTC. As protein: CASSQPFGLARRGEQFF.

This sequence joins TRBV6-5 and TRBJ2-1; D gene uncertain. The CDR3 runs 14 residues. Germline V gene data show CDR1 as MNHEY and CDR2 as SVGAGI. V was clipped by 6 bases and J by 7 bases, with 16 bases between them. CDR3 protein: CASSPGYGVNEQFF. CDR3 nucleotide sequence: TGTGCCAGCAGCCCAGGATACGGCGTGAATGAGCAGTTCTTC.

This chain connects TRBV13 to TRBJ1-5, with 7 bases lining up with TRBD1. V dropped 0 bases and J dropped 3; count of bases not matched to a gene: 5. CDR1 PRHDT and CDR2 FYEKMQ come from the germline V gene (reference sequence). CDR3 length equals 16 residues. This chain's CDR3 is CASSLGGTVDNQPQHF. The CDR3 DNA reads as TGTGCCAGCAGCTTAGGAGGGACAGTTGACAATCAGCCCCAGCATTTT.

The chain couples TRBV5-6 to TRBJ1-1, with TRBD1 identical over 8 bases. Trimming at V came to 2 bases and at J to 5 bases, leaving 8 bases not matched to a gene. The CDR3 runs 15 residues. The germline V gene encodes CDR1 SGHDT and CDR2 YYEEEE. CDR3 sequence: CASSFSRQGLTEAFF. The DNA for the CDR3 is TGTGCCAGCAGCTTCTCCCGACAGGGGCTAACTGAAGCTTTCTTT.

The CDR3 region is CASSNRGNEQFF. DNA for the CDR3: TGTGCCAGCAGCAACAGGGGCAATGAGCAGTTCTTC. The rearrangement uses TRBV6-4 and TRBJ2-1; 7 bases agree with TRBD1. V shed 6 bases, J shed 6 bases, and the junction held 2 bases outside the gene matches. The CDR3 consists of 12 residues. Germline V lookup: CDR1 MRHNA, CDR2 SNTAGT.

This clone was seen more than once but under ten times. The gene calls are TRBV19 and TRBJ1-2; unclear D gene. CDR1 LNHDA and CDR2 SQIVND come from the germline V gene (reference sequence). The CDR3 is 12 residues long. The germline V and J ends were trimmed by 4 bases and 8 bases, with 11 bases remaining between them. The CDR3 DNA sequence: TGTGCCAGTAGTAACCAAGGAGGAGGCTACACCTTC. Protein product: CASSNQGGGYTF.

J is TRBJ2-3 and V is TRBV14; D may be TRBD2 (6 bases). Trimming pared 4 bases from V and 2 bases from J, leaving 16 bases between. Germline values: CDR1 SGHDN, CDR2 FVKESK. The CDR3 is 16 residues long. This chain's CDR3 is CASSPPPGGVTDTQYF. CDR3 in DNA: TGTGCCAGCAGCCCTCCCCCAGGCGGGGTCACAGATACGCAGTATTTT.

The chain has TRBV30 and TRBJ2-1; D might be TRBD2 (5 bases). This CDR3 comprises 12 residues. Trimming took off 6 bases at V and 8 bases at J, with 14 bases between the two ends. Germline-derived CDR1 and CDR2 are GTSNPN and SVGIG (reference sequence). The CDR3 sequence: CACNGEVYEQFF. The CDR3 DNA sequence: TGTGCCTGTAACGGGGAAGTTTATGAGCAGTTCTTC.

The chain links TRBV27 to TRBJ2-7, with 9 bases aligning to TRBD1. Germline CDR1 is MNHEY and CDR2 is SMNVEV (reference sequence). The CDR3 sequence is 15 residues long. Germline trimming cut 4 bases from V and 5 bases from J; bases unmatched to any gene: 9. The CDR3: CASSSIPGTGHEQYF. The CDR3 DNA follows: TGTGCCAGCAGTTCTATCCCCGGGACAGGGCACGAGCAGTACTTC.

The chain has TRBV6-1 and TRBJ1-6; tentative D call: TRBD1 (5 bases). The V and J ends lost 6 bases and 7 bases respectively, with 10 bases between them. This CDR3 spans 13 amino acids. The V gene's germline CDR1 is MNHNS and CDR2 SASEGT. This CDR3 is CASRMGQNSPLHF. The CDR3 DNA reads as TGTGCCAGCAGGATGGGGCAAAATTCACCCCTCCACTTT.

The rearrangement joins TRBV6-6 to TRBJ1-5; 7 bases fit TRBD1. CDR1 MNHNY and CDR2 SVGAGI come from the germline V gene (reference sequence). After removal of 6 bases from V and 0 bases from J, the junction contained 5 bases not matched to a gene. The CDR3 sequence is 15 residues long. In DNA, the CDR3 is TGTGCCAGCAGGCCCGGACAGGTTAGCAATCAGCCCCAGCATTTT. Its protein product is CASRPGQVSNQPQHF.

The J gene is TRBJ2-7, the V gene TRBV27; D might be TRBD1 (5 bases). Germline CDR1 reads MNHEY; CDR2 reads SMNVEV (reference sequence). The length of the CDR3 is 15 residues. V was clipped by 1 base and J by 3 bases, with 13 bases between them. DNA for the CDR3: TGTGCCAGCAGTTTATTTGCAGGGCCGAGCTACGAGCAGTACTTC. This codes for CASSLFAGPSYEQYF.

The chain is built from TRBV7-9 and TRBJ1-1; D possibly corresponds to TRBD1 (6 bases). Germline values: CDR1 SEHNR, CDR2 FQNEAQ (reference sequence). V shed 0 bases and J shed 1 base, with 6 bases lying between them. This CDR3 comprises 14 residues. The CDR3 is CASSLAGGNTEAFF. CDR3 nucleotide sequence: TGTGCCAGCAGCTTAGCAGGGGGGAACACTGAAGCTTTCTTT.

The rearrangement links TRBV4-2 to TRBJ2-1; D might be TRBD1 (6 bases). V lost 0 bases, J lost 1 base, and 13 bases lay in between. Germline V gene lookup returns CDR1 LGHNA and CDR2 YNFKEQ. CDR3 size: 17 residues. The CDR3 here is CASSQEGAGASYNEQFF. The CDR3 DNA is TGTGCCAGCAGCCAAGAGGGGGCAGGGGCATCCTACAATGAGCAGTTCTTC.

The chain uses TRBV4-1 and TRBJ2-7; D might be TRBD1 (5 bases). The germline V and J ends were trimmed by 2 bases and 4 bases, with 18 bases remaining between them. CDR3 length: 16 amino acids. CDR1 and CDR2 (germline): MGHRA, YSYEKL. The CDR3 DNA is TGCGCCAGCAGCCAACGAGGCGACAGTGGAGCTTACGAGCAGTACTTC. This translates into CASSQRGDSGAYEQYF.

Points on this clone: Other DNA variants within this sample encode the same CDR3. The chain joins TRBV6-1 to TRBJ1-1; unclear D gene. Trimming shortened V by 1 base and J by 9 bases, and 12 bases separated the two germline ends. Germline V gene data show CDR1 as MNHNS and CDR2 as SASEGT. CDR3 length: 13 amino acids. This CDR3 is CASSEEAGRKAFF. CDR3 in DNA: TGTGCCAGCAGTGAAGAGGCAGGCCGAAAAGCTTTCTTT.

CDR3 DNA sequence: TGCGCCAGCAGAACAGACAGGTGGGACTATGGCTACACCTTC. Its translation is CASRTDRWDYGYTF. The chain uses TRBV5-1 and TRBJ1-2; weak D call: TRBD1 (6 bases). CDR1 and CDR2 from the germline V gene are SGHRS and YFSETQ. CDR3 length: 14 amino acids. The V end lost 5 bases, the J end lost 3 bases, and 14 bases lay between the germline ends.

The CDR3 bases are TGTGCCTGGAGCCCGGGAGCCGGGGGCACTGAAGCTTTCTTT. Residues: CAWSPGAGGTEAFF. The chain carries TRBV30 and TRBJ1-1; D is possibly TRBD1 (5 bases). The V gene lost 3 bases and the J gene lost 4 bases, with 15 bases spanning the gap. This CDR3 spans 14 amino acids. Germline V gene lookup returns CDR1 GTSNPN and CDR2 SVGIG (reference sequence).